Included here is one T cell receptor beta chain sequence, with context. This entry is derived from a study of blood T cell repertoires in COVID-19. Study overall: The origin of the acute and convalescent COVID-19 samples was the United States, Italy and Spain. PBMCs, B-cell-depleted T cells, or T cells were the source of the cDNA or gDNA that made up the material.

Original handling: Cell counts per sample came from amplifying reference gene primers. Some clones are missing from TCRdb's copy, which holds only in-frame ones; the method was immunoSEQ multiplex PCR. D and trimming come from the DNA, and the V and J calls and clone size come from that table. The data show around 52,000 clones, 82% seen once. The CDR3 is made up of 15 amino acids. The germline CDR1 and CDR2 sequences are SGDLS and YYNGEE. Trimming shortened V by 3 bases and J by 3 bases, and 12 bases separated the two germline ends. The sample consisted of peripheral blood. The chain is built from TRBV9 and TRBJ1-4; tentative D call: TRBD1 (6 bases). This receptor was taken from a woman of 80 years or more with acute or convalescent COVID-19. The DNA of the CDR3 is TGTGCCAGCAGCGGAGGGGGTGTTTCTAATGAAAAACTGTTTTTT. It is translated as CASSGGGVSNEKLFF.